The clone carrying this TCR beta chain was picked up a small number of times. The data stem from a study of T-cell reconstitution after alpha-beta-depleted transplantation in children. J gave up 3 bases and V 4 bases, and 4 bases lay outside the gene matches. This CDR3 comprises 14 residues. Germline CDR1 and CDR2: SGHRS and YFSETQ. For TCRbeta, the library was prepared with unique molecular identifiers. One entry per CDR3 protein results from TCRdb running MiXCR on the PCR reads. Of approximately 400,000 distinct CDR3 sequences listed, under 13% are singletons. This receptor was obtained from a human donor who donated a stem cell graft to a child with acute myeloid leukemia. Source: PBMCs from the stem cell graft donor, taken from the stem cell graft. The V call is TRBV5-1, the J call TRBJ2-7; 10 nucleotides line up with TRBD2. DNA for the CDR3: TGCGCCAGCAGCAACCTAGCGGGAGACTACGAGCAGTACTTC. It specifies CASSNLAGDYEQYF.